Following are 7 T cell receptor beta chains from one sample sequenced in a study of blood T cell repertoires in COVID-19. Method: immunoSEQ multiplex PCR; TCRdb's copy keeps in-frame clones and lacks some. The sample consists of roughly 300,000 clones, roughly 90% of them appearing once. Sequencing was performed on PBMCs or T cells enriched from blood (not recorded which). The receptors stem from a woman aged 30 to 39 who had recovered from COVID-19.

The chain recombines TRBV29-1 with TRBJ2-3; no clear D. Trimming left V 4 bases short and J 4 bases short, with 9 bases between. The germline gives CDR1 SQVTM, CDR2 ANQGSEA. The CDR3 has 12 amino acids. In nucleotides, the CDR3 is TGCAGCGTTGCGAGCTCCTCAGATACGCAGTATTTT. Encoded protein: CSVASSSDTQYF.

This clone was seen more than once but under ten times. This sequence joins TRBV7-9 and TRBJ1-2; D remains unclear. Deletions cut 1 base from V and 8 bases from J, with 11 bases between. This CDR3 spans 13 amino acids. In germline, CDR1 is SEHNR, CDR2 FQNEAQ (reference sequence). The CDR3 sequence: CASSLDYAGGYTF. DNA of the CDR3: TGTGCCAGCAGCTTAGATTATGCAGGCGGCTACACCTTC.

This chain joins TRBV28 and TRBJ2-5; 13 bases are a match to TRBD2. Germline loops: CDR1 MDHEN, CDR2 SYDVKM. J was trimmed by 5 bases and V by 4 bases; bases with no gene match: 7. The CDR3 runs to 16 residues. CDR3 in amino acids: CASSSTSGGARETQYF. CDR3 bases: TGTGCCAGCAGTTCTACTAGCGGGGGGGCCCGGGAGACCCAGTACTTC.

The genes are TRBV4-2 and TRBJ1-4, with D possibly being TRBD1 (5 bases). The CDR3 consists of 13 residues. CDR1 and CDR2 from the germline V gene are LGHNA and YNFKEQ. The V end lost 7 bases, the J end lost 2 bases, and 8 bases lay between the germline ends. CDR3 nucleotides: TGTGCCAGCAAGGACACCACTAATGAAAAACTGTTTTTT. Protein product: CASKDTTNEKLFF.

This clone was counted only a few times. This chain links TRBV19 with TRBJ2-1; D not certain. This CDR3 has 16 amino acids. V was shortened by 5 bases and J by 0 bases, with 14 bases between the two germline ends. Germline assignment: CDR1 LNHDA and CDR2 SQIVND (reference sequence). CDR3 residues: CASSRVSRSSYNEQFF. The DNA of the CDR3 is TGTGCCAGTAGTCGGGTTAGCCGAAGCTCCTACAATGAGCAGTTCTTC.

This sequence joins TRBV28 and TRBJ1-4, with D hard to call. V was trimmed by 4 bases and J by 8 bases, leaving 17 bases between them. Germline CDR1 reads MDHEN; CDR2 reads SYDVKM. This CDR3 is built from 15 residues. The DNA of the CDR3 is TGTGCCAGCAGTTCCGGGGTCTTACTTGGGGAAAAACTGTTTTTT. It yields the protein CASSSGVLLGEKLFF.

V gene TRBV7-2 combines with J gene TRBJ1-5, with D possibly TRBD1 on 5 matching bases. The CDR3 sequence is 13 residues long. The germline V and J ends were trimmed by 4 bases and 5 bases, with 9 bases remaining between them. The V gene's germline CDR1 is SGHTA and CDR2 FQGNSA. CDR3 loop: CASSYRPDQPQHF. CDR3 sequence (DNA): TGTGCCAGCAGCTACAGGCCCGATCAGCCCCAGCATTTT.